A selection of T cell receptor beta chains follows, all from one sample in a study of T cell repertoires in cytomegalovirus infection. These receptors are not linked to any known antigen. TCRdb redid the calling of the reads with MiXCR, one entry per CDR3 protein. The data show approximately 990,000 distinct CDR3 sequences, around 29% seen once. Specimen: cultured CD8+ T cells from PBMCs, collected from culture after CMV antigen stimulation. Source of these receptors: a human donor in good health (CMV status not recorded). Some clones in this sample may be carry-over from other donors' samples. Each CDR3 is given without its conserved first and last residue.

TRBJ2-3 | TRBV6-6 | ASSYFPQY
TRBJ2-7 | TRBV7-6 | ASSLARGYEQY
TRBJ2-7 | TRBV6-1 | ASSQLLAGGEEQY
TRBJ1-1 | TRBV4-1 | ASSQEKVNTEAF
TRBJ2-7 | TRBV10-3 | AISERFPGQNAYEQY
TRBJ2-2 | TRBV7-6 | ASSRGAGAVGELF
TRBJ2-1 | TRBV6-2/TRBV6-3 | ATTGKNRGPSSYNEQF
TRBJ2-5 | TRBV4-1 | ASSQADRAGETQY
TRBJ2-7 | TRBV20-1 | SARRPTSPAYEQY
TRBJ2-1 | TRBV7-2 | ASSSREGGGTYNEQF
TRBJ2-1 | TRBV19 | ASSITVSSYNEQF
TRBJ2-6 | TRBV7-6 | ASSLARGREGSSGANVLT
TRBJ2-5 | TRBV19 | ATEDNLLETQY
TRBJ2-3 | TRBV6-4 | ASSEGGSGTDTQY
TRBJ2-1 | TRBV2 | ATGAIEQF
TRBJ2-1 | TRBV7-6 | ASSPGGDTEQF
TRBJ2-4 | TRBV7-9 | ASSLSGAKNIQY
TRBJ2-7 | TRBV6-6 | ASSGTVGYEQY
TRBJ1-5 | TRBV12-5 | ASGFRPGGQPQH
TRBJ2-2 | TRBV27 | ASKDGTGDLTRLF
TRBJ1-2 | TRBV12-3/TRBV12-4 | ASTTPGALGGYT
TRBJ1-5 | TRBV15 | ATSRDLGLNQPQH
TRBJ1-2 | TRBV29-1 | SVEGPTGTPYGYT
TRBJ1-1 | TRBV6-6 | ASSYNLGNTEAF
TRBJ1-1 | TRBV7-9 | ALHFPLNTEAF
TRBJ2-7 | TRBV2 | ASRHRGPSSYEQY
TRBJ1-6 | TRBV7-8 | ASRAKDRVTNSPLH
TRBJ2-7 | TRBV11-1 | ASSLRIAGLVEGEQY
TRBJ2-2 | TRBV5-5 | ASSLGTRDANTGELF
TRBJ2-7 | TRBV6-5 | ATGRTGYHEQY
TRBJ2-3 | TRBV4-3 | ASSQDYQPGVDTQY
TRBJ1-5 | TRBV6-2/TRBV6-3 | ASTLDSSNQPQH
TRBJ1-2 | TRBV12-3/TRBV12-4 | ASTTLDQGGIYGYT
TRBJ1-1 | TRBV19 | ASSMGSGGTEAF
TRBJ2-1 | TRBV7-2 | ASVQEAFYNEQF
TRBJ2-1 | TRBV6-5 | ASSYSAAVYNEQF
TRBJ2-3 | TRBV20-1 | SASLPGQDTQY
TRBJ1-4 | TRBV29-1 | SASDRASGGEKLF
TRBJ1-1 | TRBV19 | ASIQNQFNTEAF
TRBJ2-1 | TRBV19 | ASTLGTSGYNEQF
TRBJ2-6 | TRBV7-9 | ASRGSSGANVLT
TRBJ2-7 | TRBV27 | ASSFNFGSSYKQY
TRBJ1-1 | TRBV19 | ASMTDTEAF
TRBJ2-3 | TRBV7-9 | ASSPGSEGDTQY
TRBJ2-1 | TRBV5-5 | ASSLEAVYYNEQF